The next 14 T cell receptor beta chains were all read from a single sample in a study of blood T cells in healthy people across ages. With a J-beta primer mix and a sample-barcoded 5' primer, a second PCR ran about 7 to 12 cycles. TCRdb called the 5' RACE reads again in MiXCR, with one record for every CDR3 protein. The sample includes 1.8 million or so distinct CDR3 sequences, about two fifths of them seen just once. Sample: blood. The receptors here all came from a human donor in good health.

At least ten counts were recorded for this clonotype. The gene calls are TRBV28 and TRBJ2-1; D is uncertain. V lost 8 bases to trimming and J lost 4 bases, with 15 bases between them. Germline V gene data show CDR1 as MDHEN and CDR2 as SYDVKM. The CDR3 has 14 residues. The DNA for the CDR3 is TGTGCCAGCGGATACTCAACAAGATACAATGAGCAGTTCTTC. This sequence encodes CASGYSTRYNEQFF. The full variable domain, its missing parts supplied by reference TRBV28 and TRBJ2-1, is DVKVTQSSRYLVKRTGEKVFLECVQDMDHENMFWYRQDPGLGLRLIYFSYDVKMKEKGDIPEGYSVSREKKERFSLILESASTNQTSMYLCASGYSTRYNEQFFGPGTRLTVL.

There are a few counts of this clonotype. The germline gene is not matched at one end of the junction; a read error may be the cause. The chain carries TRBV7-7 and TRBJ2-1; no clear D. CDR1 is SSHAT and CDR2 is FNYEAQ in the germline V gene (reference sequence). This CDR3 has 14 amino acids. The CDR3 protein is CASSLDWSYNEQFF. For the CDR3, the DNA is TGTGCTAGCAGCTTAGACTGGTCCTACAATGAGCAGTTCTTC. Using reference TRBV7-7 and TRBJ2-1 for the parts outside the CDR3, the full variable domain is GAGVSQSPRYKVTKRGQDVTLRCDPISSHATLYWYQQALGQGPEFLTYFNYEAQPDKSGLPSDRFSAERPEGSISTLTIQRTEQRDSAMYRCASSLDWSYNEQFFGPGTRLTVL.

This clonotype was seen more than once but under ten times. This rearrangement joins TRBV27 to TRBJ1-2; D remains ambiguous. Trimming pared 5 bases from V and 5 bases from J, leaving 9 bases between. The CDR3 contains 12 residues. The germline CDR1 and CDR2 sequences are MNHEY and SMNVEV (reference sequence). CDR3 in amino acids: CASSRIGYGYTF. CDR3 DNA: TGTGCCAGCAGTCGGATCGGTTATGGCTACACCTTC.

The rearrangement uses TRBV2 and TRBJ2-1; D unresolved. The CDR3 is made up of 11 amino acids. Trimming took off 6 bases at V and 7 bases at J, with 7 bases between the two ends. CDR1 SNHLY and CDR2 FYNNEI come from the germline V gene. The CDR3 is CASRDNNEQFF. The CDR3 DNA sequence: TGTGCCAGCAGGGATAATAATGAGCAGTTCTTC.

This rearrangement joins TRBV7-2 to TRBJ2-7; TRBD2 matches 10 bases. Trimming at V came to 8 bases and at J to 0 bases, leaving 7 bases not matched to a gene. Germline-derived CDR1 and CDR2 are SGHTA and FQGNSA. The CDR3 is 15 amino acids. The CDR3 reads CASGLLAGVSYEQYF. The CDR3 bases are TGTGCCAGCGGACTGCTAGCGGGGGTCTCCTACGAGCAGTACTTC.

The J gene is TRBJ2-5, the V gene TRBV7-2; no firm D call. The CDR3 contains 13 residues. The V and J ends lost 4 bases and 11 bases respectively, with 17 bases between them. Germline CDR1 reads SGHTA; CDR2 reads FQGNSA. The CDR3 sequence is CASSSRPIYVQYF. CDR3 DNA sequence: TGTGCCAGCAGCTCAAGACCGATCTACGTGCAGTACTTC.

This clonotype showed up just a few times. The chain carries TRBV13 and TRBJ2-3; tentatively, D is TRBD1 or TRBD2 (6 bases each). V was clipped by 5 bases and J by 6 bases, with 12 bases between them. Germline-derived CDR1 and CDR2 are PRHDT and FYEKMQ (reference sequence). This CDR3 spans 13 amino acids. CDR3 region: CASSPGAEDTQYF. CDR3 nucleotide sequence: TGTGCCAGCAGCCCGGGGGCGGAGGATACGCAGTATTTT.

This clonotype turned up a few times. This rearrangement joins TRBV12-3 or TRBV12-4 to TRBJ1-1; D gene ambiguous. The V gene lost 3 bases and the J gene lost 3 bases, with 8 bases spanning the gap. The length of the CDR3 is 13 residues. The DNA for the CDR3 is TGTGCCAGCAGTTTTGATTCGGACACTGAAGCTTTCTTT. Amino acids: CASSFDSDTEAFF.

This clonotype occurred many times. This CDR3 is CATSRDGETGELFF. The CDR3 DNA reads as TGTGCCACCAGCAGAGATGGGGAGACCGGGGAGCTGTTTTTT. The chain combines TRBV15 with TRBJ2-2; maybe TRBD2 (5 bases). This CDR3 is 14 amino acids long. The V end lost 0 bases, the J end lost 5 bases, and 7 bases lay between the germline ends. Looked up from germline, CDR1 is LNHNV and CDR2 is YYDKDF (reference sequence).

The chain employs TRBV6-2 or TRBV6-3 and TRBJ2-5, with D tentatively TRBD1 (5 bases). Germline lookup yields CDR1 MNHEY and CDR2 SVGEGT. CDR3 length: 18 amino acids. Trimming cost V 4 bases and J 0 bases, with 21 bases left between them. The CDR3 DNA sequence: TGTGCCAGCAGTTCCCAAACGACGACAGTCTGGTACCAAGAGACCCAGTACTTC. This encodes CASSSQTTTVWYQETQYF.

J is TRBJ2-1 and V is TRBV11-3; TRBD1 aligns across 9 bases. This CDR3 comprises 13 residues. Per germline, CDR1 SGHNT and CDR2 YENEEA. V was pared by 9 bases and J by 11 bases, with 11 bases of the junction left unmatched. The CDR3 region has the DNA TGTGCCAGTCGGGACAGGGTGGAACCCAAGCAGTTCTTC. Translated, it gives CASRDRVEPKQFF.

The chain joins TRBV5-1 to TRBJ2-1; a weak D match, TRBD2 (6 bases). Germline CDR1 SGHRS, CDR2 YFSETQ. Trimming removed 0 bases at V and 10 bases at J, with 17 bases between. The CDR3 is made up of 15 amino acids. CDR3 protein: CASSLGDSFLSEQFF. The CDR3 coding sequence is TGCGCCAGCAGCTTGGGGGACTCATTCCTAAGCGAGCAGTTCTTC.

On this clonotype: A much larger clone differs from this one at a single base, so this may be a read error. The V and J genes are TRBV29-1 and TRBJ2-4; tentative D call: TRBD2 (5 bases). The CDR3 covers 12 residues. Germline CDR1 SQVTM, CDR2 ANQGSEA. The CDR3 loop is CSVEEEGNIQHF. The DNA for the CDR3 is TGCAGCGTTGAAGAAGAGGGAAACATTCAGCACTTC.

This clonotype was observed a handful of times. V gene TRBV5-1 combines with J gene TRBJ1-4; a weak D match, TRBD1 (6 bases). V lost 5 bases, J lost 2 bases, and 16 bases lay in between. The germline V gene has CDR1 SGHRS and CDR2 YFSETQ. The CDR3 runs 16 residues. The CDR3 reads CASSGGTRGTNEKLFF. The CDR3 DNA is TGCGCCAGCAGTGGGGGCACCCGGGGGACTAATGAAAAACTGTTTTTT.